Each of the 28 T cell receptor beta chains below was sequenced from the same sample in a study of PD-L1 blockade in urothelial cancer. Clones were read by immunoSEQ multiplex PCR, and TCRdb kept only the in-frame ones, dropping some. Among about 38,000 clones listed, about nine tenths were seen once. The sample consisted of PBMCs, taken around atezolizumab (anti-PD-L1) treatment. Receptor source: a man between 65 and 85 years old with urothelial cancer.

This chain connects TRBV14 to TRBJ2-5, with 12 nucleotides matching TRBD1. Trimming removed 0 bases from V and 4 bases from J; junction bases left unmatched: 3. Germline lookup yields CDR1 SGHDN and CDR2 FVKESK. This CDR3 is built from 16 residues. The chain's CDR3 is CASSQERDRGLETQYF. For the CDR3, the DNA is TGTGCCAGCAGCCAAGAGCGGGACAGGGGGCTAGAGACCCAGTACTTC.

The J gene is TRBJ1-4, the V gene TRBV9, with D perhaps matching TRBD1 (6 bases). Deletions cut 0 bases from V and 8 bases from J, with 14 bases between. The CDR3 is 15 residues long. Germline assignment: CDR1 SGDLS and CDR2 YYNGEE. The CDR3 DNA is TGTGCCAGCAGCGTAGTAGGGGGATTCGGAGAAAAACTGTTTTTT. Its translation: CASSVVGGFGEKLFF.

The rearrangement uses TRBV6-6 and TRBJ2-3, with 12 bases identical to TRBD2. V shed 5 bases and J 6 bases; nucleotides not matched to a gene: 9. The CDR3 extends over 16 amino acids. The germline gives CDR1 MNHNY, CDR2 SVGAGI (reference sequence). CDR3 sequence reads: CASSPRTSGNGDTQYF. The DNA for the CDR3 is TGTGCCAGCAGTCCTCGGACTAGCGGGAATGGGGATACGCAGTATTTT.

The rearrangement uses TRBV5-1 and TRBJ2-2; 7 bases match TRBD1. In germline, CDR1 is SGHRS, CDR2 YFSETQ. Germline trimming cut 3 bases from V and 1 base from J; bases unmatched to any gene: 3. The CDR3 has 15 residues. The DNA for the CDR3 is TGCGCCAGCAGCTCAAGGACAGGGAACACCGGGGAGCTGTTTTTT. Its translation: CASSSRTGNTGELFF.

The V and J genes are TRBV5-4 and TRBJ1-1; D unresolved. The CDR3 runs to 14 residues. The germline V gene encodes CDR1 SGHNT and CDR2 YYREEE (reference sequence). V lost 4 bases to trimming and J lost 3 bases, with 13 bases between them. CDR3 residues: CASSRETEDTEAFF. The DNA of the CDR3 is TGTGCCAGCAGCCGGGAGACGGAGGACACTGAAGCTTTCTTT.

This chain uses TRBV9 with TRBJ2-1; a possible D gene is TRBD1 (5 bases). V gave up 0 bases and J gave up 1 base, with 14 bases separating them. CDR3 length: 17 amino acids. Germline lookup yields CDR1 SGDLS and CDR2 YYNGEE. CDR3 sequence reads: CASSVVDEAGSYNEQFF. The CDR3 region has the DNA TGTGCCAGCAGCGTAGTGGACGAGGCAGGGTCCTACAATGAGCAGTTCTTC.

The chain links TRBV2 to TRBJ2-1, with 13 bases aligning to TRBD2. V lost 6 bases and J lost 12; bases outside the gene matches: 5. Germline CDR1 and CDR2: SNHLY and FYNNEI. The CDR3 length is 13 residues. DNA of the CDR3: TGTGCCAGCAGGGGACTAGCGGGATCCGGGCAGTTCTTC. This gives the protein CASRGLAGSGQFF.

This clone was recorded only once. The chain joins TRBV7-6 to TRBJ2-2; TRBD1 agrees at 9 bases. J gave up 2 bases and V 3 bases, and 4 bases lay outside the gene matches. The CDR3 runs to 16 residues. Germline V gene sequence: CDR1 SGHVS, CDR2 FNYEAQ. The DNA of the CDR3 is TGTGCCAGCAGCTTTGGGACAGGGACTAACACCGGGGAGCTGTTTTTT. Translating gives CASSFGTGTNTGELFF.

This chain joins TRBV5-5 and TRBJ2-5; TRBD1 matches 7 bases. Germline V gene data show CDR1 as SGHKS and CDR2 as YYEKEE (reference sequence). The CDR3 is made up of 15 amino acids. V lost 3 bases to trimming and J lost 5 bases; unmatched junction nucleotides: 10. The CDR3, as DNA: TGTGCCAGCAGCTCGCAGGGGGTCAGTTGGGAGACCCAGTACTTC. Encoded protein: CASSSQGVSWETQYF.

The chain couples TRBV28 to TRBJ2-7; the D gene is possibly TRBD1 (6 bases). The CDR3 is made up of 13 amino acids. Germline V gives CDR1 MDHEN, CDR2 SYDVKM. The germline V and J ends were trimmed by 3 bases and 6 bases, with 12 bases remaining between them. The chain's CDR3 is CASSLTGSVEQYF. Written as DNA, the CDR3 is TGTGCCAGCAGTTTGACAGGTTCCGTCGAGCAGTACTTC.

This clone was observed a handful of times. V usage is TRBV5-1 and J usage is TRBJ1-1; a weak D match, TRBD1 (5 bases). The CDR3 extends over 15 amino acids. The V and J ends lost 4 bases and 2 bases respectively, with 15 bases between them. The V gene's germline CDR1 is SGHRS and CDR2 YFSETQ. CDR3 sequence reads: CASSRAGGDNTEAFF. As DNA, the CDR3 is TGCGCCAGCAGCCGCGCCGGGGGGGACAACACTGAAGCTTTCTTT.

This chain joins TRBV11-2 and TRBJ2-5; 7 bases are a match to TRBD2. CDR3 length equals 14 residues. J gave up 2 bases and V 1 base, and 1 base lay outside the gene matches. Per germline, CDR1 SGHAT and CDR2 FQNNGV. The CDR3 nucleotides are TGTGCCAGCAGCTTAGCGGGGGGTCAAGAGACCCAGTACTTC. Its translation: CASSLAGGQETQYF.

The chain carries TRBV28 and TRBJ1-5, with TRBD1 as a possible D gene (5 bases). V lost 8 bases, J lost 9 bases, and 20 bases lay in between. Germline loops: CDR1 MDHEN, CDR2 SYDVKM. The CDR3 has 14 amino acids. CDR3 nucleotide sequence: TGTGCCAGCTATAAGGGGCAGCACGGGCGGCCCCAGCATTTT. It translates to CASYKGQHGRPQHF.

The V gene is TRBV15, the J gene TRBJ1-4; 11 nucleotides match TRBD1. Germline CDR1 LNHNV, CDR2 YYDKDF (reference sequence). Unmatched junction bases numbered 12, after V lost 0 bases and J lost 0 bases. The CDR3 loop spans 21 amino acids. CDR3 bases: TGTGCCACCAGCAGAGATATCCCGGGACAGGGGGATGGGGCAACTAATGAAAAACTGTTTTTT. It is translated as CATSRDIPGQGDGATNEKLFF.

This chain connects TRBV19 to TRBJ2-5, with D possibly TRBD2 on 5 matching bases. V lost 5 bases and J lost 1, with 8 bases in between. CDR3 size: 13 residues. The V gene's germline CDR1 is LNHDA and CDR2 SQIVND (reference sequence). CDR3 loop: CASSVGLQETQYF. The CDR3 DNA is TGTGCCAGTAGTGTCGGACTCCAAGAGACCCAGTACTTC.

The chain uses TRBV7-8 and TRBJ2-7; D might be TRBD1 (5 bases). With 0 bases removed from V and 4 bases from J, the gap between germline ends came to 13 bases. Per germline, CDR1 SGHVS and CDR2 FQNEAQ. This CDR3 is built from 15 residues. The chain's CDR3 is CASSLASVGPYEQYF. CDR3 DNA: TGTGCCAGCAGCTTAGCGAGCGTGGGGCCATACGAGCAGTACTTC. Full variable domain (missing parts from reference TRBV7-8 and TRBJ2-7): GAGVSQSPRYKVAKRGQDVALRCDPISGHVSLFWYQQALGQGPEFLTYFQNEAQLDKSGLPSDRFFAERPEGSVSTLKIQRTQQEDSAVYLCASSLASVGPYEQYFGPGTRLTVT.

In its sample, this clone was seen a few times. The chain joins TRBV5-6 to TRBJ2-1; 15 bases agree with TRBD2. The CDR3 covers 18 residues. Germline CDR1 is SGHDT and CDR2 is YYEEEE. V gave up 5 bases and J gave up 2 bases; unmatched junction bases: 8. This CDR3 is CASSFGLAGGGPYNEQFF. For the CDR3, the DNA is TGTGCCAGCAGTTTTGGACTAGCGGGAGGGGGACCCTACAATGAGCAGTTCTTC.

The gene calls are TRBV6-6 and TRBJ2-1; D is undetermined. V was trimmed by 7 bases and J by 1 base, leaving 11 bases between them. The CDR3 is 14 amino acids. Germline V gene lookup returns CDR1 MNHNY and CDR2 SVGAGI (reference sequence). This chain's CDR3 is CASTFDSSYNEQFF. DNA for the CDR3: TGTGCCAGCACCTTTGACTCGTCCTACAATGAGCAGTTCTTC.

This sequence joins TRBV5-5 and TRBJ2-3, with 9 bases that match TRBD2. The germline V gene has CDR1 SGHKS and CDR2 YYEKEE (reference sequence). The CDR3 has 15 amino acids. V gave up 3 bases and J gave up 2 bases; unmatched junction bases: 4. CDR3 coding DNA: TGTGCCAGCAGCTCTTCTAGCGGGAACACAGATACGCAGTATTTT. It encodes CASSSSSGNTDTQYF.

The chain carries TRBV27 and TRBJ2-2, with 13 bases matching TRBD2. The CDR3 has 20 amino acids. CDR1 and CDR2 from the germline V gene are MNHEY and SMNVEV (reference sequence). The trim removed 1 base at V and 1 base at J, leaving 9 bases unmatched. The CDR3 DNA reads TGTGCCAGCAGTTTATACACTAGCGGGAGGGCCTCACGGAACACCGGGGAGCTGTTTTTT. It specifies CASSLYTSGRASRNTGELFF.

V and J are TRBV6-5 and TRBJ1-2; D possibly corresponds to TRBD1 (5 bases). The CDR3 has 12 residues. In germline, CDR1 is MNHEY, CDR2 SVGAGI. Trimming shortened V by 8 bases and J by 5 bases, and 12 bases separated the two germline ends. The CDR3 DNA reads TGTGCCAGCGGCTCCTCAGGGTATGGCTACACCTTC. Protein product: CASGSSGYGYTF.

The rearrangement joins TRBV7-2 to TRBJ2-7; TRBD2 aligns across 7 bases. From germline, CDR1 is SGHTA and CDR2 FQGNSA. The CDR3 loop spans 14 amino acids. The junction had 7 bases not matched to a gene; V was cut back by 5 bases and J by 3 bases. CDR3 nucleotides: TGTGCCAGCAGCCCTAGCGGCGGGAGCTACGAGCAGTACTTC. Translated, it gives CASSPSGGSYEQYF.

J is TRBJ1-5 and V is TRBV30, with D hard to call. Per germline, CDR1 GTSNPN and CDR2 SVGIG (reference sequence). Trimming stripped 1 base from V and 7 bases from J, with 5 bases between. CDR3 size: 11 residues. The DNA of the CDR3 is TGTGCCTGGAGTGCGGTGCAGCCCCAGCATTTT. It translates to CAWSAVQPQHF.

The chain carries TRBV7-2 and TRBJ2-1; TRBD2 is a possible D gene (5 bases). This CDR3 spans 13 amino acids. Germline loops: CDR1 SGHTA, CDR2 FQGNSA. V dropped 5 bases and J dropped 7 bases, with 12 bases sitting between them. CDR3 nucleotides: TGTGCCAGCAGCCCTCGGACTGGGAATGAGCAGTTCTTC. It encodes CASSPRTGNEQFF.

As for this clone: Within the sample, other DNA sequences also encode this same CDR3. The chain links TRBV6-1 to TRBJ2-7, with unresolved D. Germline V gene data show CDR1 as MNHNS and CDR2 as SASEGT. This CDR3 is 11 amino acids long. V was trimmed by 3 bases and J by 3 bases, leaving 3 bases between them. The CDR3 nucleotides are TGTGCCAGCAGTGACCGCTACGAGCAGTACTTC. Its protein product is CASSDRYEQYF.

The genes are TRBV6-1 and TRBJ1-2; the D gene is possibly TRBD1 (5 bases). V was pared by 5 bases and J by 2 bases, with 12 bases between. The CDR3 has 14 amino acids. Germline V gives CDR1 MNHNS, CDR2 SASEGT. The CDR3 nucleotides read TGTGCCAGCAGTTCTATGACAGCGAACTATGGCTACACCTTC. It yields the protein CASSSMTANYGYTF.

This sequence joins TRBV28 and TRBJ2-1; D not resolved. Between the trimmed V and J ends, which lost 2 bases and 4 bases, there was a span of 3 bases. Germline-derived CDR1 and CDR2 are MDHEN and SYDVKM. CDR3 length: 12 amino acids. This chain's CDR3 is CASSLTYNEQFF. The DNA for the CDR3 is TGTGCCAGCAGTTTAACTTACAATGAGCAGTTCTTC. The full variable domain, rest sourced from reference TRBV28 and TRBJ2-1, is DVKVTQSSRYLVKRTGEKVFLECVQDMDHENMFWYRQDPGLGLRLIYFSYDVKMKEKGDIPEGYSVSREKKERFSLILESASTNQTSMYLCASSLTYNEQFFGPGTRLTVL.

This chain connects TRBV2 to TRBJ1-3; no firm D call. This CDR3 region has 15 residues. Trimming took off 2 bases at V and 0 bases at J, with 8 bases between the two ends. The germline V gene encodes CDR1 SNHLY and CDR2 FYNNEI. The CDR3 region has the DNA TGTGCCAGCAGTGAACTAGTCCTCTCTGGAAACACCATATATTTT. It specifies CASSELVLSGNTIYF.